This T cell receptor beta chain came from a study of T cell responses to AZD1222 COVID-19 vaccine. Study outcomes and limitations: Clonal diversity was possibly underestimated, and the donors were mostly white British, with more females. Two AZD1222 doses significantly raised spike-specific TCR breadth and depth over controls.

With V trimmed by 3 bases and J by 4 bases, 4 bases remained unmatched. The CDR3 runs to 16 residues. Per the germline V gene, CDR1 is LGHNA and CDR2 is YNFKEQ. TCRdb keeps only in-frame clones here, not all; method: immunoSEQ multiplex PCR. Of roughly 190,000 clones in the sample, 85% to 95% were seen once. As concerns this clone: What it recognizes is unknown.

The sequencing here drew on peripheral blood, taken on day 0 of AZD1222 vaccination. The receptor comes from an adult in good health. This sequence joins TRBV4-2 and TRBJ2-1; 12 bases are a match to TRBD2. The CDR3 nucleotides read TGTGCCAGCAGCCAGTCCGGGACTAGCGGGTACAATGAGCAGTTCTTC. Translating it yields CASSQSGTSGYNEQFF.